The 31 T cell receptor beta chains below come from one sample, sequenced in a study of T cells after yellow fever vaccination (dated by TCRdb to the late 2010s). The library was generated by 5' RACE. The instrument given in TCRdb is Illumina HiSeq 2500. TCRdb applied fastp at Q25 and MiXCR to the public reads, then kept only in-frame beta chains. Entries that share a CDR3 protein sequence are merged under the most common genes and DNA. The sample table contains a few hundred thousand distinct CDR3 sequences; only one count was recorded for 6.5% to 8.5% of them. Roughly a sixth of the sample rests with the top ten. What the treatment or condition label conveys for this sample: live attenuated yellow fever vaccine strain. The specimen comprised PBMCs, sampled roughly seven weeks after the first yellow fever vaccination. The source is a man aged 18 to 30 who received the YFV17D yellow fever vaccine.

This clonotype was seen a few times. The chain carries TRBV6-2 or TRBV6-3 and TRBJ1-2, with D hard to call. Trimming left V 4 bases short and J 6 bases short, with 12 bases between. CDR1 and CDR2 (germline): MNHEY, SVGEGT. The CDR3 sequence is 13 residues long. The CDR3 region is CASSSGRWDGYTF. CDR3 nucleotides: TGTGCCAGCAGTTCCGGACGTTGGGATGGCTACACCTTC.

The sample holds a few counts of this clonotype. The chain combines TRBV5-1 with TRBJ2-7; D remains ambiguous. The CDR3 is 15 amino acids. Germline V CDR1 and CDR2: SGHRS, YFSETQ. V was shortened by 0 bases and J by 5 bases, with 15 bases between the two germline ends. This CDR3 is CASSLEGPSDNEQYV. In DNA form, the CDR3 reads TGCGCCAGCAGCTTGGAAGGTCCGTCAGATAACGAGCAGTACGTC.

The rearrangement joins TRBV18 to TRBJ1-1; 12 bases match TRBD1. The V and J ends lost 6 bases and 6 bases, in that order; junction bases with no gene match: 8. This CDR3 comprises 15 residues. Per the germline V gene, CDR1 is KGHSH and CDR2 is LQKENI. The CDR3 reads CASSPGQGALPEAFF. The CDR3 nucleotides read TGTGCCAGCTCGCCGGGACAGGGGGCATTACCTGAAGCTTTCTTT.

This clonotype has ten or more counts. The CDR3 DNA follows: TGCGCCAGCAGCTTGGGGACGGGTGACGAGCAGTACTTC. It yields the protein CASSLGTGDEQYF. The gene calls are TRBV5-1 and TRBJ2-7, with unresolved D. The germline V and J ends were trimmed by 0 bases and 5 bases, with 9 bases remaining between them. The CDR3 sequence is 13 residues long. The germline V gene encodes CDR1 SGHRS and CDR2 YFSETQ.

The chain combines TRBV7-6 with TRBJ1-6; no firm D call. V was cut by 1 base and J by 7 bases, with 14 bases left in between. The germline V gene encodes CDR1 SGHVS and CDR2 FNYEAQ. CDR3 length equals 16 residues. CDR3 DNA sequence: TGTGCCAGCAGCTTAGAGGCCCTGGAGGGAAATTCACCCCTCCACTTT. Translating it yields CASSLEALEGNSPLHF.

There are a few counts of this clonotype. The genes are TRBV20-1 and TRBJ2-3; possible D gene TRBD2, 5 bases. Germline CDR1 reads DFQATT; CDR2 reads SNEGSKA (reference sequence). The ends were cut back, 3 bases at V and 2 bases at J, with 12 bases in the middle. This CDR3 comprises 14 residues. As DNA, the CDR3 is TGCAGTGCTAGGCGGAGCGGCGACACAGATACGCAGTATTTT. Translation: CSARRSGDTDTQYF.

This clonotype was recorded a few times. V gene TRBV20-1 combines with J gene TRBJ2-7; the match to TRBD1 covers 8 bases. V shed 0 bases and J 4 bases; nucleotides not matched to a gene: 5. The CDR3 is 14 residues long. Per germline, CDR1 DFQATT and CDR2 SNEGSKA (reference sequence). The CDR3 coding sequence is TGCAGTGCTAGAGATTTTGACAGGGGTTACGAGCAGTACTTC. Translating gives CSARDFDRGYEQYF.

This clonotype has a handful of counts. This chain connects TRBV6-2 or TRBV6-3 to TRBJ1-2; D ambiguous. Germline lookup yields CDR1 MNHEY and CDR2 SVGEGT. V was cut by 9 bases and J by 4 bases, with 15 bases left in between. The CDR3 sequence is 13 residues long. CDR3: CASLSLGGYGYTF. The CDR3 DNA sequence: TGTGCCAGTCTATCCCTCGGCGGCTATGGCTACACCTTC.

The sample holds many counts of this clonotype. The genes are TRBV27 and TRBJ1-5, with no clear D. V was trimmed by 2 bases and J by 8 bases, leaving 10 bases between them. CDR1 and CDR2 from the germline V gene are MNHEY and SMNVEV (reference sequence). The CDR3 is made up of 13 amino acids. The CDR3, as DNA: TGTGCCAGCAGTTTAGGTGTTCCAGAGCCCCAGCATTTT. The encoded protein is CASSLGVPEPQHF.

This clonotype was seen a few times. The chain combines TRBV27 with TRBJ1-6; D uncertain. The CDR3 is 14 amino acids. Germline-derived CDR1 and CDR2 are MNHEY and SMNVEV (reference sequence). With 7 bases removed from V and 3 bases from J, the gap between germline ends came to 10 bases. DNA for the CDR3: TGTGCCAGCAAGAGGGAAGGCTATAATTCACCCCTCCACTTT. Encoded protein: CASKREGYNSPLHF.

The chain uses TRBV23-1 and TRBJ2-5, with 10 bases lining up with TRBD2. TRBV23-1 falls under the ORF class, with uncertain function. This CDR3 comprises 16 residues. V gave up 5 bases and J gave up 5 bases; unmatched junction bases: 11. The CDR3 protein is CASSKRTSGSVETQYF. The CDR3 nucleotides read TGCGCCAGCAGTAAAAGGACTAGCGGTTCTGTGGAGACCCAGTACTTC.

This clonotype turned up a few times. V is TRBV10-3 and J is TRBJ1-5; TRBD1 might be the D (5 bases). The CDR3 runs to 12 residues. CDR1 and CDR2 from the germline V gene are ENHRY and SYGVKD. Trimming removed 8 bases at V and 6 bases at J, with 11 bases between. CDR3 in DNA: TGTGCCATCGGGGGACGAGGTCAGCCCCAGCATTTT. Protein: CAIGGRGQPQHF.

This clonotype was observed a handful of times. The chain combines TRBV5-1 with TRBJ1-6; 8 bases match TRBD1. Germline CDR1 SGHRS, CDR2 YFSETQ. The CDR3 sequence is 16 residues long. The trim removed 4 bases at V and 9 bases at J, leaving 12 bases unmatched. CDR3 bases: TGCGCCAGCAGCCAAACCGGGACAGGCTCGTTTTCACCCCTCCACTTT. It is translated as CASSQTGTGSFSPLHF.

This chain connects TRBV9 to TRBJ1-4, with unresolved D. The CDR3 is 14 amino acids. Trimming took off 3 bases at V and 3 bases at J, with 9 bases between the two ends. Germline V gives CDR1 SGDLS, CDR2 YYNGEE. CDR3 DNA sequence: TGTGCCAGCAGCGGAGGAAGGGCTAATGAAAAACTGTTTTTT. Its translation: CASSGGRANEKLFF.

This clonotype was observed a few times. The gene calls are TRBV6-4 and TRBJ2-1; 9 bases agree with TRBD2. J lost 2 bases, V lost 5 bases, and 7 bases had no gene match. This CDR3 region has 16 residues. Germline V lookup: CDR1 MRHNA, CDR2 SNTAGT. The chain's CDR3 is CASSPRAGGTYNEQFF. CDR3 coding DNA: TGTGCCAGCAGTCCTAGAGCGGGGGGAACCTACAATGAGCAGTTCTTC.

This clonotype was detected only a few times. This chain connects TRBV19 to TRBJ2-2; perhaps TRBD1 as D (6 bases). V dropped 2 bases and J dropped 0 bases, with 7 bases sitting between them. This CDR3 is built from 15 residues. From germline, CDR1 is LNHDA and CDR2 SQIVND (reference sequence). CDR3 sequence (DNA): TGTGCCAGTAGTATATGGGGGCCGAACACCGGGGAGCTGTTTTTT. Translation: CASSIWGPNTGELFF. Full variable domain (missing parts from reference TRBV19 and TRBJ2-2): DGGITQSPKYLFRKEGQNVTLSCEQNLNHDAMYWYRQDPGQGLRLIYYSQIVNDFQKGDIAEGYSVSREKKESFPLTVTSAQKNPTAFYLCASSIWGPNTGELFFGEGSRLTVL.

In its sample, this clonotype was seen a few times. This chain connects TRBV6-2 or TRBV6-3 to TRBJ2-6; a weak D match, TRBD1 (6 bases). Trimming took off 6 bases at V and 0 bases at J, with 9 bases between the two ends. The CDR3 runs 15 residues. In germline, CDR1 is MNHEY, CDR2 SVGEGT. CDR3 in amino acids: CASRRGTSGANVLTF. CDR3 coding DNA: TGTGCCAGCAGAAGGGGGACCTCTGGGGCCAACGTCCTGACTTTC.

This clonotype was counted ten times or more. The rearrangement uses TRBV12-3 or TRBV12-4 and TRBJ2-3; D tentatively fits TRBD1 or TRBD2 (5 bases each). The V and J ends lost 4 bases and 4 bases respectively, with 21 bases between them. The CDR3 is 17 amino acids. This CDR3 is CASSYPGAVVSPDTQYF. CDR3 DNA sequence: TGTGCCAGCAGTTACCCCGGGGCGGTAGTGTCCCCAGATACGCAGTATTTT.

The CDR3 DNA is TGTGCCACCAGCAGGGGAGCAAACACTGAAGCTTTCTTT. It yields the protein CATSRGANTEAFF. The J gene is TRBJ1-1, the V gene TRBV15; D gene uncertain. Germline values: CDR1 LNHNV, CDR2 YYDKDF (reference sequence). There are 13 residues in the CDR3. The ends were cut back, 3 bases at V and 2 bases at J, with 7 bases in the middle.

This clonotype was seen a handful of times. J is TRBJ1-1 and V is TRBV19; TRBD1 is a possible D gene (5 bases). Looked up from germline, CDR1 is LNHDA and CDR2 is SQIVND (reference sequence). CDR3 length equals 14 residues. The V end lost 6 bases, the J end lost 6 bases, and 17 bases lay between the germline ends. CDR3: CASRIYALGAEAFF. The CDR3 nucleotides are TGTGCCAGTAGGATCTATGCATTGGGGGCTGAAGCTTTCTTT.

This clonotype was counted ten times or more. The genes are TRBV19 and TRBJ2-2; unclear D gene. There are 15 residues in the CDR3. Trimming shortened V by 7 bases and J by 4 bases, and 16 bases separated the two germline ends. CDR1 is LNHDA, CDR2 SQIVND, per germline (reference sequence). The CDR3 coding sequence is TGTGCCAGTACCGCCCACGTCCGAAGCACCGGGGAGCTGTTTTTT. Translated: CASTAHVRSTGELFF.

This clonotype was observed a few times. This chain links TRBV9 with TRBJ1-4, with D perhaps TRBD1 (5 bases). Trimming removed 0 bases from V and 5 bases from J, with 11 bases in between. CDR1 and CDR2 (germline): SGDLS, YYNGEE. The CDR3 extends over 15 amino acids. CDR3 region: CASSVAGTLNEKLFF. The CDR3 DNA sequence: TGTGCCAGCAGCGTAGCCGGGACCTTAAATGAAAAACTGTTTTTT.

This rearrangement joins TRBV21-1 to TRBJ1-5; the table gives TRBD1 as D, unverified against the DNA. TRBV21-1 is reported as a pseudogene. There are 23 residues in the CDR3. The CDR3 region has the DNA TGTGCCAGCAGCAAATTTTGGGCTCCCACCGCTTTAAACAGGGGGAGCCTTAACCAGCCCCAGCATTTT. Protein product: CASSKFWAPTALNRGSLNQPQHF.

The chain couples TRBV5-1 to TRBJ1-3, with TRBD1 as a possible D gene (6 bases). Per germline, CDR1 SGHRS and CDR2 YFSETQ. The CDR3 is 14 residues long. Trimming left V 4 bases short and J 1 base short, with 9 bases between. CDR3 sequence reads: CASSQRGSGNTIYF. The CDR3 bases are TGCGCCAGCAGCCAGAGGGGGTCTGGAAACACCATATATTTT.

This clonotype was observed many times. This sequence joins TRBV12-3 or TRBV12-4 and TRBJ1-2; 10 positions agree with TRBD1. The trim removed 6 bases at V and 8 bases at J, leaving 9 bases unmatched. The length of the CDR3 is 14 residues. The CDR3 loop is CASRAGQGIGGYTF. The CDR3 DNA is TGTGCCAGCAGAGCGGGACAGGGGATCGGAGGCTACACCTTC.

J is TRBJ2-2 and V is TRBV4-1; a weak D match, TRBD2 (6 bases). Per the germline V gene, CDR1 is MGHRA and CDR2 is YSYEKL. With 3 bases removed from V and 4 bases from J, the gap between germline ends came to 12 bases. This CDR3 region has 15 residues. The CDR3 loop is CASSHSGTFTGELFF. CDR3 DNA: TGCGCCAGCAGCCACTCCGGGACTTTCACCGGGGAGCTGTTTTTT.

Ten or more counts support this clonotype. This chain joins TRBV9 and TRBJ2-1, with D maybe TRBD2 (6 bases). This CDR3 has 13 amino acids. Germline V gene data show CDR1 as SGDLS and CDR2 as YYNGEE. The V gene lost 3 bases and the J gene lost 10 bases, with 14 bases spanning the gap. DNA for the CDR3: TGTGCCAGCAGCGCCTCGGTTGGAGGGGAGCAGTTCTTC. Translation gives CASSASVGGEQFF. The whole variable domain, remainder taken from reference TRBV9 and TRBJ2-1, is DSGVTQTPKHLITATGQRVTLRCSPRSGDLSVYWYQQSLDQGLQFLIQYYNGEERAKGNILERFSAQQFPDLHSELNLSSLELGDSALYFCASSASVGGEQFFGPGTRLTVL.

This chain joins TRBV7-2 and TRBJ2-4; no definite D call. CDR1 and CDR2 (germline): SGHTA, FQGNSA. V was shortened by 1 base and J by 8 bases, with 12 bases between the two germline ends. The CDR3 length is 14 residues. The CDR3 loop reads CASSLGFSGDIQYF. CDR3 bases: TGTGCCAGCAGCTTAGGTTTTTCAGGTGACATTCAGTACTTC.

This CDR3 reads CASSLAAGPYEQYV. CDR3 DNA: TGCGCCAGCAGCTTGGCTGCAGGGCCCTACGAGCAGTACGTC. V gene TRBV5-1 combines with J gene TRBJ2-7; D is possibly TRBD1 (5 bases). Germline values: CDR1 SGHRS, CDR2 YFSETQ. V lost 0 bases and J lost 2, with 9 bases in between. There are 14 residues in the CDR3.

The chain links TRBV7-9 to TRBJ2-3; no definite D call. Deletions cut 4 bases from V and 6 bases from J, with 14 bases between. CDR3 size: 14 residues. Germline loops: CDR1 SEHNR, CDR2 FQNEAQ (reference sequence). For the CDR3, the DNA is TGTGCCAGCAGCTCGCCCCCCCAGGCCGATACGCAGTATTTT. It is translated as CASSSPPQADTQYF.

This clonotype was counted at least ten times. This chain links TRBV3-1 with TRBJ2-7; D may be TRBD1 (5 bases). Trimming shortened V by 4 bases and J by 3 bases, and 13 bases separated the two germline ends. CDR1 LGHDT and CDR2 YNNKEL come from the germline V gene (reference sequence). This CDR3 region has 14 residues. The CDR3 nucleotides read TGTGCCAGCAGCCGGGGCAGTCCTGGCTACGAGCAGTACTTC. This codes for CASSRGSPGYEQYF.